The 23 T cell receptor beta chains given below trace back to one sample, sequenced in a study of T cells in Graves' hyperthyroidism and ophthalmopathy. From RNA transcripts, TCR beta CDR3 regions were amplified. The HTBI primer set served for first-round RT-PCR of the TCR CDR3. MiXCR was run by TCRdb on the multiplex PCR reads, yielding one entry per CDR3 protein. The data hold about 290,000 distinct CDR3 sequences, with more than 10% observed a single time. The material sequenced was blood. Source of these receptors: a woman in her twenties or thirties with Graves' hyperthyroidism that later progressed to Graves' ophthalmopathy.

This clonotype was recorded many times. The chain couples TRBV28 to TRBJ2-1; no reliable D call. Per germline, CDR1 MDHEN and CDR2 SYDVKM. V gave up 7 bases and J gave up 8 bases, with 15 bases separating them. This CDR3 spans 13 amino acids. Here the CDR3 DNA reads TGTGCCAGCACCCCCCCCTCGGGCGATGAGCAGTTCTTC. It codes for CASTPPSGDEQFF.

This clonotype showed up just a few times. A much larger clone differs from this one at a single base, so this may be a read error. J is TRBJ2-5 and V is TRBV18, with D possibly matching TRBD2 (6 bases). Germline CDR1 reads KGHSH; CDR2 reads LQKENI. This CDR3 comprises 12 residues. CDR3 region: CASSPARETQCF. CDR3 nucleotide sequence: TGTGCCAGCTCACCAGCCCGGGAGACCCAGTGCTTC.

This chain links TRBV4-3 with TRBJ2-7, with no clear D. The CDR3 is made up of 15 amino acids. Germline-derived CDR1 and CDR2 are LGHNA and YSLEER. The V and J ends lost 0 bases and 0 bases respectively, with 9 bases between them. CDR3 sequence: CASSQEWAASYEQYF. CDR3 sequence (DNA): TGCGCCAGCAGCCAAGAATGGGCAGCCTCCTACGAGCAGTACTTC.

The rearrangement uses TRBV12-3 or TRBV12-4 and TRBJ2-1, with 13 bases matching TRBD2. Trimming took 3 bases from V and 10 from J; bases not matched to a gene: 3. The CDR3 has 14 residues. The CDR3 region is CASSFGLAGEEQFF. In nucleotides, the CDR3 is TGTGCCAGCAGTTTCGGACTAGCGGGAGAAGAGCAGTTCTTC.

This clonotype has ten or more counts. The chain uses TRBV6-2 or TRBV6-3 and TRBJ2-7; no firm D call. V was pared by 5 bases and J by 7 bases, with 12 bases between. The CDR3 runs to 12 residues. Germline CDR1 is MNHEY and CDR2 is SVGEGT. This chain's CDR3 is CASSRAGREQYF. DNA for the CDR3: TGTGCCAGCAGTCGCGCAGGAAGGGAGCAGTACTTC.

Only a few counts were recorded for this clonotype. This rearrangement joins TRBV5-5 to TRBJ2-2, with D possibly matching TRBD1 (7 bases). Germline values: CDR1 SGHKS, CDR2 YYEKEE (reference sequence). The V end lost 3 bases, the J end lost 4 bases, and 16 bases lay between the germline ends. This CDR3 is 16 amino acids long. The CDR3 is CASSWGRDSLTGELFF. Written as DNA, the CDR3 is TGTGCCAGCAGCTGGGGGCGGGACAGCCTCACCGGGGAGCTGTTTTTT.

This clonotype was observed a handful of times. With a much larger clone just one base away, this may be a read error. The genes are TRBV20-1 and TRBJ1-4; 11 nucleotides match TRBD1. The germline V gene has CDR1 DFQATT and CDR2 SNEGSKA (reference sequence). This CDR3 contains 12 residues. The CDR3 protein is CSAGQGAEKLLF. The CDR3 DNA reads as TGCAGTGCTGGACAGGGGGCAGAAAAACTGCTTTTT.

This clonotype appeared many times. The V call is TRBV6-2 or TRBV6-3, the J call TRBJ1-5; 7 bases align to TRBD1. V dropped 2 bases and J dropped 2; count of bases not matched to a gene: 18. The V gene's germline CDR1 is MNHEY and CDR2 SVGEGT. This CDR3 comprises 20 residues. The CDR3 here is CASSYQSEGAYGWGNQPQHF. The DNA of the CDR3 is TGTGCCAGCAGTTACCAATCGGAGGGGGCGTATGGATGGGGCAATCAGCCCCAGCATTTT.

There are many counts of this clonotype. This chain uses TRBV10-3 with TRBJ1-1, with D tentatively TRBD1 (5 bases). The CDR3 length is 13 residues. Deletions cut 2 bases from V and 5 bases from J, with 9 bases between. Germline CDR1 is ENHRY and CDR2 is SYGVKD. In DNA form, the CDR3 reads TGTGCCATCAGTGAGGGGACCGGGACTGAAGCTTTCTTT. It codes for CAISEGTGTEAFF.

This clonotype was seen more than once but under ten times. This may be a read error, as it is one base from a much larger clone. This chain connects TRBV7-3 to TRBJ2-1, with D possibly being TRBD1 or TRBD2 (5 bases each). Germline V lookup: CDR1 SGHTA, CDR2 FQGTGA. The V and J ends lost 5 bases and 3 bases respectively, with 14 bases between them. CDR3 length: 15 amino acids. This CDR3 is CASSTTRDLYNEQFF. In DNA, the CDR3 is TGTGCCAGCAGCACGACAAGGGACCTCTACAATGAGCAGTTCTTC. The entire variable domain, with the rest obtained from reference TRBV7-3 and TRBJ2-1, is as follows: GAGVSQTPSNKVTEKGKYVELRCDPISGHTALYWYRQSLGQGPEFLIYFQGTGAADDSGLPNDRFFAVRPEGSVSTLKIQRTERGDSAVYLCASSTTRDLYNEQFFGPGTRLTVL.

This clonotype was seen many times. The chain joins TRBV9 to TRBJ1-2; TRBD1 matches 9 bases. The CDR3 is 15 residues long. Germline V CDR1 and CDR2: SGDLS, YYNGEE. J was trimmed by 6 bases and V by 3 bases; bases with no gene match: 9. This chain's CDR3 is CASSGGRDRDDGYTF. The CDR3 nucleotides are TGTGCCAGCAGCGGAGGGCGGGACAGGGATGATGGCTACACCTTC.

The rearrangement links TRBV30 to TRBJ1-2; 7 bases align to TRBD1. Germline CDR1 and CDR2: GTSNPN and SVGIG (reference sequence). This CDR3 spans 13 amino acids. The junction had 3 bases not matched to a gene; V was cut back by 3 bases and J by 2 bases. The CDR3 region is CAWRETGNYGYTF. In DNA, the CDR3 is TGTGCCTGGAGGGAGACAGGGAACTATGGCTACACCTTC.

The table lists this clonotype with many counts. The chain couples TRBV5-1 to TRBJ2-7, with D possibly being TRBD2 (6 bases). CDR3 length: 15 residues. V was trimmed by 0 bases and J by 0 bases, leaving 10 bases between them. Germline V gives CDR1 SGHRS, CDR2 YFSETQ. CDR3 sequence reads: CASSLAAGNSYEQYF. CDR3 nucleotide sequence: TGCGCCAGCAGCTTGGCGGCGGGGAACTCCTACGAGCAGTACTTC.

This clonotype showed up many times. This chain links TRBV20-1 with TRBJ2-7, with TRBD2 as a possible D gene (6 bases). The CDR3 has 14 residues. V lost 4 bases, J lost 1 base, and 14 bases lay in between. The germline gives CDR1 DFQATT, CDR2 SNEGSKA (reference sequence). CDR3 bases: TGCAGTGCTAAGCGTTACGGGAGATCCTACGAGCAGTACTTC. Encoded protein: CSAKRYGRSYEQYF.

The rearrangement uses TRBV9 and TRBJ2-2; D unclear. Trimming shortened V by 0 bases and J by 6 bases, and 3 bases separated the two germline ends. Germline V gene sequence: CDR1 SGDLS, CDR2 YYNGEE. This CDR3 contains 12 residues. CDR3 nucleotides: TGTGCCAGCAGCGTAGAGGCCGGGGAGCTGTTTTTT. This sequence encodes CASSVEAGELFF.

This clonotype was picked up a small number of times. The chain is built from TRBV4-1 and TRBJ2-6; D might be TRBD2 (6 bases). Germline-derived CDR1 and CDR2 are MGHRA and YSYEKL. Trimming removed 4 bases from V and 2 bases from J, with 21 bases in between. The CDR3 contains 19 residues. The CDR3 here is CASSLPAWRADAGANVLTF. CDR3 bases: TGCGCCAGCAGCCTCCCCGCGTGGAGGGCCGACGCTGGGGCCAACGTCCTGACTTTC.

The chain recombines TRBV20-1 with TRBJ1-2, with a tentative D call TRBD1 (5 bases). The CDR3 has 14 residues. With 3 bases removed from V and 0 bases from J, the gap between germline ends came to 11 bases. Germline values: CDR1 DFQATT, CDR2 SNEGSKA (reference sequence). The CDR3 loop reads CSARRDGTNYGYTF. In nucleotides, the CDR3 is TGCAGTGCTAGGAGGGACGGAACTAACTATGGCTACACCTTC.

This clonotype was seen just once. It may be a read error: a sequence one base away is much more abundant. V gene TRBV5-1 combines with J gene TRBJ2-3; 8 bases map to TRBD2. Germline CDR1 and CDR2: SGHRS and YFSETQ. The length of the CDR3 is 16 residues. CDR3 DNA sequence: TGCGCCAGCAGCTTGTCGCTAGCGGGTAGCACAGATGCGCAGTATTTT. Residues: CASSLSLAGSTDAQYF.

This clonotype was recorded at least ten times. The rearrangement links TRBV29-1 to TRBJ1-1, with no clear D. The CDR3 is 13 residues long. Deletions cut 5 bases from V and 3 bases from J, with 13 bases between. Per germline, CDR1 SQVTM and CDR2 ANQGSEA. For the CDR3, the DNA is TGCAGCGTTCCCGCAGGTTGGGACACTGAAGCTTTCTTT. It codes for CSVPAGWDTEAFF.

Ten or more counts support this clonotype. The rearrangement uses TRBV28 and TRBJ2-7; no definite D call. Trimming took 3 bases from V and 3 from J, leaving 3 bases between them. This CDR3 is 11 amino acids long. The germline V gene encodes CDR1 MDHEN and CDR2 SYDVKM. The CDR3 here is CASSFDYEQYF. The CDR3 DNA sequence: TGTGCCAGCAGTTTCGACTACGAGCAGTACTTC. Drawing the rest from reference TRBV28 and TRBJ2-7, the complete variable domain is DVKVTQSSRYLVKRTGEKVFLECVQDMDHENMFWYRQDPGLGLRLIYFSYDVKMKEKGDIPEGYSVSREKKERFSLILESASTNQTSMYLCASSFDYEQYFGPGTRLTVT.

This clonotype was detected many times. The rearrangement links TRBV7-8 to TRBJ1-6, with no clear D. Germline V lookup: CDR1 SGHVS, CDR2 FQNEAQ. The CDR3 runs to 15 residues. V was clipped by 2 bases and J by 5 bases, with 10 bases between them. The CDR3, as DNA: TGTGCCAGCAGCTTAACCGGCGGAAATAATTCACCCCTCCACTTT. Its translation is CASSLTGGNNSPLHF.

This clonotype was detected ten times or more. The genes are TRBV7-9 and TRBJ2-7; D gene ambiguous. The V end lost 7 bases, the J end lost 3 bases, and 13 bases lay between the germline ends. This CDR3 has 13 amino acids. CDR1 is SEHNR, CDR2 FQNEAQ, per germline (reference sequence). The CDR3 protein is CASTSRLLYEQYF. CDR3 bases: TGTGCCAGCACATCCCGGCTCCTCTACGAGCAGTACTTC.

The rearrangement links TRBV20-1 to TRBJ1-1; D is perhaps TRBD1 (5 bases). Trimming pared 1 base from V and 3 bases from J, leaving 9 bases between. Germline lookup yields CDR1 DFQATT and CDR2 SNEGSKA (reference sequence). The CDR3 spans 13 residues. Here the CDR3 reads CSARVPGYTEAFF. CDR3 nucleotides: TGCAGTGCTAGAGTCCCAGGGTACACTGAAGCTTTCTTT.